This entry lists 5 T cell receptor beta chains sequenced from one sample in a study of cytomegalovirus exposure and HLA in healthy donors. The PCR ran on 60 Vbeta and 13 Jbeta primers. TCRdb's table, derived via immunoSEQ multiplex PCR, lists solely in-frame clones and lacks some. The table lists fewer than 200,000 clones, approximately 81% of them singletons. The material sequenced was PBMCs. The receptors derive from a man in his thirties or forties in good health and CMV-seropositive.

This chain uses TRBV27 with TRBJ1-2, with D hard to call. The length of the CDR3 is 13 residues. V lost 3 bases, J lost 1 base, and 6 bases lay in between. Germline lookup yields CDR1 MNHEY and CDR2 SMNVEV (reference sequence). The CDR3 DNA follows: TGTGCCAGCAGTTTTGGCTTTAACTATGGCTACACCTTC. Protein: CASSFGFNYGYTF.

This sequence joins TRBV5-1 and TRBJ1-6; D is uncertain. Trimming cost V 0 bases and J 5 bases, with 3 bases left between them. Per germline, CDR1 SGHRS and CDR2 YFSETQ. CDR3 length: 13 residues. The CDR3 here is CASSLANNSPLHF. The CDR3 DNA sequence: TGCGCCAGCAGCTTGGCCAATAATTCACCCCTCCACTTT.

This chain uses TRBV21-1 with TRBJ2-7; the listed D gene, TRBD2, was not tested against the DNA. TRBV21-1 is shown as a pseudogene. This CDR3 region has 20 residues. CDR3 protein: CASSKVEGGWGGTSDYEQYV. The CDR3 nucleotides read TGTGCCAGCAGCAAGGTCGAAGGGGGGTGGGGGGGGACGTCTGACTACGAGCAGTACGTC.

The CDR3: CASSSTRAGNTEAFF. The CDR3 DNA is TGTGCCAGCAGCTCAACCCGCGCCGGGAACACTGAAGCTTTCTTT. The chain links TRBV11-2 to TRBJ1-1; D ambiguous. Germline V gene data show CDR1 as SGHAT and CDR2 as FQNNGV. Trimming cost V 4 bases and J 1 base, with 13 bases left between them. This CDR3 is built from 15 residues. The full variable domain, completed using reference TRBV11-2 and TRBJ1-1, is EAGVAQSPRYKIIEKRQSVAFWCNPISGHATLYWYQQILGQGPKLLIQFQNNGVVDDSQLPKDRFSAERLKGVDSTLKIQPAKLEDSAVYLCASSSTRAGNTEAFFGQGTRLTVV.

This chain uses TRBV6-1 with TRBJ1-2; 9 nucleotides match TRBD1. V dropped 3 bases and J dropped 4; count of bases not matched to a gene: 9. Germline V gene sequence: CDR1 MNHNS, CDR2 SASEGT. The CDR3 runs 16 residues. The CDR3 sequence is CASSDRRDRVSYGYTF. CDR3 nucleotide sequence: TGTGCCAGCAGTGACCGCCGGGACAGGGTATCCTATGGCTACACCTTC.